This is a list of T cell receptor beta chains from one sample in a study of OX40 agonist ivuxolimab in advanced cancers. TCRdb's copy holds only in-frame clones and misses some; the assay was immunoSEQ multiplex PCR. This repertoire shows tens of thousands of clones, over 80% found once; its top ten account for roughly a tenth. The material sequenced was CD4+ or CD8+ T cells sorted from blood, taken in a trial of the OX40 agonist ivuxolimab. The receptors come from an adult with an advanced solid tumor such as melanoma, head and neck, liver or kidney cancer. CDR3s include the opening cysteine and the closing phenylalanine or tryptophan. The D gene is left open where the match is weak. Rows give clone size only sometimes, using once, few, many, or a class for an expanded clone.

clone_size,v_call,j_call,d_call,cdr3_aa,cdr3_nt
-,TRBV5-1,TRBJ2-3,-,CASSFSRGSDTQYF,TGCGCCAGCAGCTTCTCTCGAGGAAGTGATACGCAGTATTTT
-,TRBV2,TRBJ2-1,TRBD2,CASRGLAGAYNEQFF,TGTGCCAGTCGAGGACTAGCGGGGGCCTACAATGAGCAGTTCTTC
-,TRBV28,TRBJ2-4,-,CASSVAGTRNIQYF,TGTGCCAGCAGTGTTGCAGGCACCAGAAACATTCAGTACTTC
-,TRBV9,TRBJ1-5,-,CASSVAGYEGQPQHF,TGTGCCAGCAGCGTAGCAGGGTACGAGGGTCAGCCCCAGCATTTT
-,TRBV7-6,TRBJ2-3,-,CASSLVSADTDTQYF,TGTGCCAGCAGCTTAGTTAGCGCCGACACAGATACGCAGTATTTT
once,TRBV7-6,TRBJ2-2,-,CASSFSLTGELFF,TGTGCCAGCAGCTTTTCCCTCACCGGGGAGCTGTTTTTT
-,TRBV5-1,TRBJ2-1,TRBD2,CASSRRLASGSINEQFF,TGCGCCAGCAGCCGACGCTTAGCTAGCGGGAGTATCAATGAGCAGTTCTTC
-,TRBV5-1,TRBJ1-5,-,CASSLPGAYSNQPQHF,TGCGCCAGCAGCTTACCAGGGGCATATAGCAATCAGCCCCAGCATTTT
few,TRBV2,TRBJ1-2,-,CASSADNYGYTF,TGTGCCAGCAGTGCAGATAACTATGGCTACACCTTC
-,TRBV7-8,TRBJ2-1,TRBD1,CASSLASGQGYNEQFF,TGTGCCAGCAGCTTAGCGTCCGGACAGGGGTACAATGAGCAGTTCTTC
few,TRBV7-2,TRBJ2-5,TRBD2,CASSFGGGLETQYF,TGTGCCAGCAGCTTCGGGGGAGGGTTAGAGACCCAGTACTTC
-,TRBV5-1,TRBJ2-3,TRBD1,CASSLEGTGEDTQYF,TGCGCCAGCAGCTTGGAGGGGACAGGGGAGGATACGCAGTATTTT
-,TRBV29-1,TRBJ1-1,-,CSAAQGLMNTEAFF,TGCAGCGCGGCGCAGGGTTTGATGAACACTGAAGCTTTCTTT
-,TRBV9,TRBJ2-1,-,CASSVVNSPGVGEQFF,TGTGCCAGCAGCGTAGTAAACAGTCCGGGGGTTGGGGAGCAGTTCTTC
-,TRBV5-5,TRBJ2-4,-,CASSFSPGSQNIQYF,TGTGCCAGCAGCTTCAGTCCAGGGTCCCAAAACATTCAGTACTTC
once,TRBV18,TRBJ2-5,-,CASSPWSFGQETQYF,TGTGCCAGCTCACCGTGGAGCTTCGGGCAAGAGACCCAGTACTTC
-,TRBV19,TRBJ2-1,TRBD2,CASRKWTSGNSYNEQFF,TGTGCCAGTAGAAAATGGACTAGCGGGAACTCCTACAATGAGCAGTTCTTC